This TCR beta chain is from a study of blood T cells in healthy people across ages (dated by TCRdb to 2014 to 2015). In terms of the full investigation: In model experiments, template switching captured about one uniquely barcoded TCR beta cDNA molecule for every two T cells. To avoid experimental bias, donors of different ages were spread randomly across the sequencing lanes. The donors were divided into four age groups: young (average 16 years), middle-aged (almost 40), aged (about 56) and long-lived (nearly 85). Age-related changes in TCR beta repertoire diversity were measured in the study by deep sequencing normalized with unique cDNA molecular identifiers. The study analyzed two additional independent replicas of 1 million unique cDNA reads from the same blood draw for two donors, one aged 18 to 30 and one aged 80 or older. Overall results and qualifications from the work: The percentage of naive T cells measured by flow cytometry correlated strongly with observed TCR beta diversity. Estimates of total diversity based on one million sequenced T cells were regarded as lower bounds and as underestimates. Because donor CMV infection status was unknown, age-related changes in expanded clonotypes were potentially confounded. Because profiling used bulk unsorted PBMCs, naive and antigen-experienced compartments could not be compared conclusively. As age increased, observed TCR beta diversity per million T cells dropped in a roughly linear way, and a significant reduction was already evident by age 40. Compared with the aged group, the long-lived group had more naive CD4+ T cells, fewer expanded clones and increased TCR diversity, a pattern suggesting age selection.

Library preparation used 5' RACE. The instrument was an Illumina HiSeq 2500. A second PCR of roughly 7 to 11 cycles was performed with a sample-barcoded 5' primer and a J-beta primer mix. A unique molecular identifier was introduced onto each TCR beta cDNA molecule by a template-switch 5' adaptor carrying 12 random nucleotides. Each sample yielded at least 2.5 million CDR3-containing paired-end reads. All of the RNA was converted into first-strand cDNA using the Mint cDNA synthesis kit, with a TRBC-specific oligonucleotide serving as the primer. After uracil-DNA glycosylase treatment, a first 18-cycle PCR used universal primers M1SS and BC2_uni_R on all cDNA. The paper's processing steps were these. For normalization, 1 million high-quality reads were randomly selected from each sample, with every read carrying a distinct molecular identifier. Reads with shared molecular identifiers were discarded instead of being binned into consensus sequences. MiTCR, set to a Q25 quality threshold and the strictest error-elimination algorithm, was used for CDR3 identification, clonotype clustering and error correction. Lower-bound total TCR beta diversity was estimated with a nonparametric unseen species model using Euler transformation. The public reads were reprocessed in TCRdb via fastp at Q25 and MiXCR, keeping in-frame beta chains. Merged by CDR3 protein, the rows form single entries marked with the most common genes and DNA. None of the V and J calls come from the authors' own analysis; TCRdb made them. The sample profile shows hundreds of thousands of distinct CDR3 sequences; roughly 41% of them were found once. The ten largest clones represent roughly 20% of the sample.

Ten or more counts support this clonotype. It has no known antigen specificity. Base qualities are missing; no much larger clone stands one base away. The roughly 42 donors, aged about 6 to 100 years, were systemically healthy Caucasian individuals from Russia. Approximately 9 milliliters of peripheral blood were collected from each donor into EDTA-treated Vacutainer tubes. Ficoll-Paque density-gradient centrifugation was used to isolate PBMCs, with at least 6.5 million per sample. Total RNA, at least 6 micrograms per sample, was extracted from PBMCs with Trizol reagent. For every donor, an aliquot of PBMCs went through flow cytometry to measure the percentages of naive CD45RAhigh/CD27high T cells. After removal of 2 bases from V and 6 bases from J, the junction retains 7 bases not matched to a gene. The germline V gene supplies CDR1 MNHEY and CDR2 SVGEGT. Including cysteine and phenylalanine, the CDR3 has 14 amino acids. Of all the DNA, just the CDR3 is kept, 42 bases in frame from base 1.

Recombination joined TRBV6-2 or TRBV6-3 with TRBJ2-7, with 7 central nucleotides matching TRBD2. The origin of this receptor is a woman aged 55-70 years in good health. Sequencing was done on a sample of blood. The encoded CDR3 is CASSYTAGAVEQYF. The DNA sequence is TGTGCCAGCAGTTACACCGCGGGAGCTGTCGAGCAGTACTTC.